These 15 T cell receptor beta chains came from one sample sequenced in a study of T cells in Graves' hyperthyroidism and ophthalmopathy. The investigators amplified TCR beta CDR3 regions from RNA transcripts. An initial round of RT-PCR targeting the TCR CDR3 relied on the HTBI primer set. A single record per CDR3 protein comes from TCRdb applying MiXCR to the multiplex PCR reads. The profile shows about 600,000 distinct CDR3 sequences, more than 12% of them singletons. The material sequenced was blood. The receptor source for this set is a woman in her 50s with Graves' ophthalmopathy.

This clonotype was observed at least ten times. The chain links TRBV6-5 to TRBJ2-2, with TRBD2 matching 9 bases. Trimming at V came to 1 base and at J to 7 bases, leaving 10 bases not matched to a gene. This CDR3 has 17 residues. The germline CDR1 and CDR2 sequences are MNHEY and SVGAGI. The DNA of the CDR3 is TGTGCCAGCAGTTACTATACTAGCGGGCCTGGGAACGGGGAGCTGTTTTTT. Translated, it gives CASSYYTSGPGNGELFF.

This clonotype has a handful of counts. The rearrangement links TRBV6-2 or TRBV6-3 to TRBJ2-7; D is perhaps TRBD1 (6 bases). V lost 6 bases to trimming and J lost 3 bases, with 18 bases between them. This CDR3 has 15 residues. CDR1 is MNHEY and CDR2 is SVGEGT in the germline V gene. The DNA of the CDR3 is TGTGCCAGCAGCTTTACAGGGTTCTCACACTACGAGCAGTACTTC. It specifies CASSFTGFSHYEQYF.

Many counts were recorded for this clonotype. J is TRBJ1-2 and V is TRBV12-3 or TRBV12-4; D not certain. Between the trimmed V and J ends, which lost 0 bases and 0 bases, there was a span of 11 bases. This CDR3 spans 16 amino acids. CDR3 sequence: CASSLAPGIPNYGYTF. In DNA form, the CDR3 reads TGTGCCAGCAGTTTAGCGCCCGGGATACCTAACTATGGCTACACCTTC.

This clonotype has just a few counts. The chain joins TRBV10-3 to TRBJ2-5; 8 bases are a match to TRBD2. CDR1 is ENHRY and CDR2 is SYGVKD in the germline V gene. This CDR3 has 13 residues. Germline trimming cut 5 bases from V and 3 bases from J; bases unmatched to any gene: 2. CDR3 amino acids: CAISHSGKETQYF. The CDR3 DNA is TGTGCCATCAGTCATAGCGGGAAAGAGACCCAGTACTTC.

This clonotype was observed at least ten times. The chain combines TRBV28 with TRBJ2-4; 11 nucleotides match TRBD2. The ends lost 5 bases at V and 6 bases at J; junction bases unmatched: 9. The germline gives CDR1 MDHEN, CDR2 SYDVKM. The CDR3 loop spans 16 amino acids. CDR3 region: CASSRQLAGERNIQYF. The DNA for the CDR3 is TGTGCCAGCAGTCGCCAACTAGCGGGAGAAAGAAACATTCAGTACTTC.

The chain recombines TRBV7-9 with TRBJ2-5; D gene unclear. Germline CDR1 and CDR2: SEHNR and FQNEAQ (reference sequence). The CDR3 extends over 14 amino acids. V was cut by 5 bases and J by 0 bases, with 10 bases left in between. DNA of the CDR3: TGTGCCAGCAGCCCCAATGACAACCAAGAGACCCAGTACTTC. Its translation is CASSPNDNQETQYF.

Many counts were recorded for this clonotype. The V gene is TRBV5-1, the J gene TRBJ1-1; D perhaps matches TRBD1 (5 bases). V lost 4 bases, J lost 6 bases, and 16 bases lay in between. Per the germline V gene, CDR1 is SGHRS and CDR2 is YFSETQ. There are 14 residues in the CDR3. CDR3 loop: CASSPLQGFAEAFF. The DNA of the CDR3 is TGCGCCAGCAGCCCACTTCAGGGCTTCGCTGAAGCTTTCTTT.

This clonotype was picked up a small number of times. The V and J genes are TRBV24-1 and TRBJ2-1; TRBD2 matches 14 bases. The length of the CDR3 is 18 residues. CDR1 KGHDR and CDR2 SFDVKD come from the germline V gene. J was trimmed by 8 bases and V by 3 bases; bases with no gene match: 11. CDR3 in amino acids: CATSDPTRLAGGPYEQFF. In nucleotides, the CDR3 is TGTGCCACCAGTGATCCCACCCGACTAGCGGGAGGGCCCTATGAGCAGTTCTTC.

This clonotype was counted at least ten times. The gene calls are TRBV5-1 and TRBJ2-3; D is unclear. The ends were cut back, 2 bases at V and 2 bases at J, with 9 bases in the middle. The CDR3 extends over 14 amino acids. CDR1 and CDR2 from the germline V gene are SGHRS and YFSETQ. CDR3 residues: CASSLEETTDTQYF. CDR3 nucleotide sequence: TGCGCCAGCAGCTTAGAGGAGACCACAGATACGCAGTATTTT.

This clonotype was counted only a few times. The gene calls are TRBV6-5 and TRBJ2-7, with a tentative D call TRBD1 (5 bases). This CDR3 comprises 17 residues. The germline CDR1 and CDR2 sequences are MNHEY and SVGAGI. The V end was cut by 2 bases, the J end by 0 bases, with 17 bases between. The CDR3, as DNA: TGTGCCAGCAGTTACGCGATTCCCGCCAGGGCCTCCTACGAGCAGTACTTC. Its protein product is CASSYAIPARASYEQYF.

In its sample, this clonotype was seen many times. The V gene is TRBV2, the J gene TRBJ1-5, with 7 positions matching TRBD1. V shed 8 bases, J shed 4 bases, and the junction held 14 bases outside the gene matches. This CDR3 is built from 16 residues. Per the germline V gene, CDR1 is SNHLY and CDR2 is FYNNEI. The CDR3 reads CASLLGARGGNQPQHF. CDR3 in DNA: TGTGCCAGCCTTCTCGGGGCCAGGGGGGGGAATCAGCCCCAGCATTTT. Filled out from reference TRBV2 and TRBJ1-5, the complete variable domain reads EPEVTQTPSHQVTQMGQEVILRCVPISNHLYFYWYRQILGQKVEFLVSFYNNEISEKSEIFDDQFSVERPDGSNFTLKIRSTKLEDSAMYFCASLLGARGGNQPQHFGDGTRLSIL.

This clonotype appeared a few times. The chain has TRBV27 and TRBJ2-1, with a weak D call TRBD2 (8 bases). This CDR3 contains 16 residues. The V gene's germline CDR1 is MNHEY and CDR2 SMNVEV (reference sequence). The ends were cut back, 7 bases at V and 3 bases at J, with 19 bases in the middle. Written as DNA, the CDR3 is TGTGCCAGCAAAAGGGACAGCGGGAGTTTCTACAATGAGCAGTTCTTC. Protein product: CASKRDSGSFYNEQFF.

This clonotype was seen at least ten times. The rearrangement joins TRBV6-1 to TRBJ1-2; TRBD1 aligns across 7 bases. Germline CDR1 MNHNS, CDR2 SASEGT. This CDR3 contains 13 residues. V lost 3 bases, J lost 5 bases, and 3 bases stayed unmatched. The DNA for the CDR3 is TGTGCCAGCAGTGAGCGCAGGGGGTATGGCTACACCTTC. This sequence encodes CASSERRGYGYTF.

In DNA form, the CDR3 reads TGCGCCAGCAGCTTTCGGGGGACTAGCGGGGGTGAGCAGTACTTC. This codes for CASSFRGTSGGEQYF. This chain links TRBV5-1 with TRBJ2-7; 14 nucleotides line up with TRBD2. J was trimmed by 7 bases and V by 2 bases; bases with no gene match: 5. The CDR3 extends over 15 amino acids. CDR1 and CDR2 from the germline V gene are SGHRS and YFSETQ.

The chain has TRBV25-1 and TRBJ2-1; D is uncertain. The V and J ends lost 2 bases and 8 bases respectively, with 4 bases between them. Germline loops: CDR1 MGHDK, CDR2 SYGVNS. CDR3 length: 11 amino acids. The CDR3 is CASSETDEQFF. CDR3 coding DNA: TGTGCCAGCAGTGAAACGGATGAGCAGTTCTTC.